This T cell receptor beta chain was identified in a study of cytomegalovirus exposure and HLA in healthy donors. Overall study findings and caveats: It was reportedly the case that the classifier diagnosed cytomegalovirus status with high specificity and sensitivity. Earlier results showed most TCR beta V segments being productive about 90% or about 30% of the time.

About this clone itself: Its antigen remains unknown.

Primers for the PCR totalled 60 Vbeta and 13 Jbeta. Assay used: immunoSEQ multiplex PCR; TCRdb lists only in-frame clones, some missing. Altogether around 280,000 clones are present, 70% to 90% being singletons, with the ten largest covering 2% to 3%. Sequencing was performed on PBMCs. This TCR came from a woman between 18 and 29 years old in good health and CMV-seronegative.

The CDR3 sequence: CASRINMNTEAFF. The CDR3 nucleotides are TGTGCCAGCAGGATCAACATGAACACTGAAGCTTTCTTT. The rearrangement uses TRBV6-1 and TRBJ1-1, with D unresolved. There are 13 residues in the CDR3. V lost 6 bases and J lost 0, with 8 bases in between. CDR1 is MNHNS and CDR2 is SASEGT in the germline V gene.